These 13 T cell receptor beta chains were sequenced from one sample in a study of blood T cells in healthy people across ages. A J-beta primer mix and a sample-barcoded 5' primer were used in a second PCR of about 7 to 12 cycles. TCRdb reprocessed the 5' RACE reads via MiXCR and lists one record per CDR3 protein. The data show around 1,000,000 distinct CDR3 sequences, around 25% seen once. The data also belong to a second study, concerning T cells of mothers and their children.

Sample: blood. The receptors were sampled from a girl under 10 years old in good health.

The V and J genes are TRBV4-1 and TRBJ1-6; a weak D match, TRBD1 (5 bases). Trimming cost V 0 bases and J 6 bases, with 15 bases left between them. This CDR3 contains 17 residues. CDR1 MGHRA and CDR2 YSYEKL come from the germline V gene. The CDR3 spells CASSQDPPGVPNSPLHF. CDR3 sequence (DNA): TGCGCCAGCAGCCAAGACCCACCGGGGGTCCCTAATTCACCCCTCCACTTT.

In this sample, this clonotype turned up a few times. The CDR3 nucleotides read TGTGCCAGCAGCGCCTGGGACACAAGAGATTCACCCCTCCACTTT. It codes for CASSAWDTRDSPLHF. This rearrangement joins TRBV7-2 to TRBJ1-6; TRBD1 is a possible D gene (6 bases). CDR3 length: 15 residues. V lost 5 bases and J 8 bases, leaving 16 bases between the germline ends. Germline V lookup: CDR1 SGHTA, CDR2 FQGNSA.

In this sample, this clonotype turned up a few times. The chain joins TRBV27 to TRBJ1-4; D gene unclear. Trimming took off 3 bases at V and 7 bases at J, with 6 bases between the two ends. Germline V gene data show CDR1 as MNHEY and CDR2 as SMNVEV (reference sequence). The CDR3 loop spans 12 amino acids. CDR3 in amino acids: CASSFLGEKLFF. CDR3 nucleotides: TGTGCCAGCAGTTTCTTGGGTGAAAAACTGTTTTTT. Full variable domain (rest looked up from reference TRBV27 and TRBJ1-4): EAQVTQNPRYLITVTGKKLTVTCSQNMNHEYMSWYRQDPGLGLRQIYYSMNVEVTDKGDVPEGYKVSRKEKRNFPLILESPSPNQTSLYFCASSFLGEKLFFGSGTQLSVL.

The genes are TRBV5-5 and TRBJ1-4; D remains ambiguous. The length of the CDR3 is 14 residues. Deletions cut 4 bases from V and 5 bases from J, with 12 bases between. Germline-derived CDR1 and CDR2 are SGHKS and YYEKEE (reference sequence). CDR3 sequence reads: CASSPPDGNEKLFF. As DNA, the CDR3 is TGTGCCAGCAGCCCCCCGGACGGGAATGAAAAACTGTTTTTT.

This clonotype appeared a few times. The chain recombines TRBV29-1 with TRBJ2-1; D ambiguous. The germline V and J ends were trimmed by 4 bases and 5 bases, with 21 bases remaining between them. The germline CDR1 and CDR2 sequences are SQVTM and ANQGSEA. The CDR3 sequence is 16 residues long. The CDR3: CSVAGLPRYGNNEQFF. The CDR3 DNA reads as TGCAGCGTTGCGGGCCTTCCCCGCTATGGAAACAATGAGCAGTTCTTC.

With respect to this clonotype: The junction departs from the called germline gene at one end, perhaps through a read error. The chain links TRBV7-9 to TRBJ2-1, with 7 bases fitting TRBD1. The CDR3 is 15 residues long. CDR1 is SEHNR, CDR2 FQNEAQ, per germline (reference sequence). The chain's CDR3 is CASSLTGLFGNERFF. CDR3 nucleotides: TGTGCCAGCAGCTTGACAGGGTTGTTTGGCAATGAGCGGTTCTTC.

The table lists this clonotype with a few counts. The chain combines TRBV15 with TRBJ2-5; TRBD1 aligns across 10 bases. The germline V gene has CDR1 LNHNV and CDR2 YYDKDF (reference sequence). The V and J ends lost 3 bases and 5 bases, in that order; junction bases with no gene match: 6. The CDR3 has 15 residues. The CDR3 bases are TGTGCCACCAGCAGGGACCCGGGACAGGGGGAGACCCAGTACTTC. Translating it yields CATSRDPGQGETQYF.

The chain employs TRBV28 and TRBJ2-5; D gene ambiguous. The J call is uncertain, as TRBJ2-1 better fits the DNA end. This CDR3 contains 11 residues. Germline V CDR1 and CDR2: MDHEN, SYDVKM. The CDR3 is CASSLSLEQFF. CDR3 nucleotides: TGTGCCAGCAGTTTAAGCCTAGAGCAGTTCTTC.

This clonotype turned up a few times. The DNA for the CDR3 is TGCAGCGTTGGGGCAGTCAGAGAGGAAGCTTTCTTT. This codes for CSVGAVREEAFF. The chain has TRBV29-1 and TRBJ1-1; D call uncertain. Germline V gene lookup returns CDR1 SQVTM and CDR2 ANQGSEA. The germline V and J ends were trimmed by 4 bases and 8 bases, with 14 bases remaining between them. The CDR3 loop spans 12 amino acids.

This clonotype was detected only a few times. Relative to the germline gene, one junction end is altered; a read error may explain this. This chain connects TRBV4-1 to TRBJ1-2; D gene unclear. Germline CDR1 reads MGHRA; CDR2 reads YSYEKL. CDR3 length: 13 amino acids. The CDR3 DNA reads TGCGCCTGCAGCCAAGTTGAAGAGGTCGGCTACACCTTC. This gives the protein CACSQVEEVGYTF.

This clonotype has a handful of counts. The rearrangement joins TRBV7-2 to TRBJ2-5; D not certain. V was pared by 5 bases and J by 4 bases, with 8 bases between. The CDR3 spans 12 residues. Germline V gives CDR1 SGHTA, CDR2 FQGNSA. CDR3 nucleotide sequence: TGTGCCAGCAGCCCGGTTGTAGAGACCCAGTACTTC. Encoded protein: CASSPVVETQYF.

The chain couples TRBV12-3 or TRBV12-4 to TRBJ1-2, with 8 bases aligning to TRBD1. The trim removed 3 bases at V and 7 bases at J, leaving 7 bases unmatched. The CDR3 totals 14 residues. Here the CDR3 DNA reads TGTGCCAGCAGTTTGTACAGGGGGTTGAGTGGCTACACCTTC. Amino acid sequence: CASSLYRGLSGYTF.

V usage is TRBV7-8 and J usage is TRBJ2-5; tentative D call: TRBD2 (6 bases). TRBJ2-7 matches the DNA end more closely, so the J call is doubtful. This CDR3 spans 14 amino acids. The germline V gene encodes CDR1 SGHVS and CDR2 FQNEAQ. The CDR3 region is CASSLYGRTDEQYF. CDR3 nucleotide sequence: TGTGCCAGCAGCTTATATGGGAGGACGGACGAGCAGTACTTC.